This TCR beta chain is drawn from a study of regulatory T cells in long-lasting Graves disease. A note on this clonotype: The germline gene is not matched at one end of the junction; a read error may be the cause.

CDR3 length: 16 residues. The germline V gene encodes CDR1 MRHNA and CDR2 SNTAGT. iRepertoire HTBI primers and Arm-PCR of CDR3 regions built TCR beta libraries. TCRdb called the multiplex PCR reads again in MiXCR, with one record for every CDR3 protein. The table lists 300,000 to 350,000 distinct CDR3 sequences, around 20% of them singletons. Described time point: persistent/refractory GD, antithyroid drugs over 5 years with positive TRAb. Isolated PBMC RNA provided the starting material for the TCR library. V usage is TRBV6-4 and J usage is TRBJ2-7; D might be TRBD1 (6 bases). Sequences were derived from peripheral blood mononuclear cells (PBMCs), sampled when the disease was refractory, from a patient treated with antithyroid drugs. This receptor was taken from a female donor with Graves disease. This CDR3 is CASSPPPIFTGIPTSF. The CDR3 DNA follows: TGTGCCAGCAGTCCGCCCCCGATCTTTACAGGGATCCCTACCTCCTTC.